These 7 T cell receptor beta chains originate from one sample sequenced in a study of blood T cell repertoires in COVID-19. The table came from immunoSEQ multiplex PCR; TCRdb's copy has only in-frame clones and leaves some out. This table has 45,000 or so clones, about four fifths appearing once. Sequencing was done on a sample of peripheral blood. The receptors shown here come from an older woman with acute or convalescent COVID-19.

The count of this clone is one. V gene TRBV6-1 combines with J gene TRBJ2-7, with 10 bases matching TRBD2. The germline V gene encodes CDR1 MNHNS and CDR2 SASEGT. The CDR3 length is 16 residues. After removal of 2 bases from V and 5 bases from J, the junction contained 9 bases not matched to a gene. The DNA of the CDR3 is TGTGCCAGCAGTGAAAATGTCGGACTAGCGGCCCACGAGCAGTACTTC. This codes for CASSENVGLAAHEQYF.

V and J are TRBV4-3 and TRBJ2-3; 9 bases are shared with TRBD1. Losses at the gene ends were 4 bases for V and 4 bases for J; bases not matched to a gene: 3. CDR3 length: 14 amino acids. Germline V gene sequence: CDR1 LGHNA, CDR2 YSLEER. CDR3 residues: CASSPGQGADTQYF. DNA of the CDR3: TGCGCCAGCAGCCCGGGACAGGGCGCAGATACGCAGTATTTT.

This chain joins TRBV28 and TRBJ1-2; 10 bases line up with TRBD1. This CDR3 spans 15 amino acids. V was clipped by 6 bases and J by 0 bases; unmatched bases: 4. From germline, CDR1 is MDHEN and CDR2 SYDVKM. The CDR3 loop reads CASRTGTGANYGYTF. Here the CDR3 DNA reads TGTGCCAGCAGGACGGGGACAGGGGCTAACTATGGCTACACCTTC.

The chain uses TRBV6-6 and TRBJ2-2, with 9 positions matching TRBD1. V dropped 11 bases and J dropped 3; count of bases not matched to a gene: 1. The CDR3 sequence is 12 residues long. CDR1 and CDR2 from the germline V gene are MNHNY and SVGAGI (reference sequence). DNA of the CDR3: TGTGCCGACAGGGGGGACACCGGGGAGCTGTTTTTT. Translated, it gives CADRGDTGELFF.

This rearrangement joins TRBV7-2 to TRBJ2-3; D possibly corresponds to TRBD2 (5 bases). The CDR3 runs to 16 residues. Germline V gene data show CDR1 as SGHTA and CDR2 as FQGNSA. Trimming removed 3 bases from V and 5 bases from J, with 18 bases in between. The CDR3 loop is CASSFSKTRARDTQYF. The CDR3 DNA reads TGTGCCAGCAGCTTTTCTAAGACGAGGGCAAGAGATACGCAGTATTTT.

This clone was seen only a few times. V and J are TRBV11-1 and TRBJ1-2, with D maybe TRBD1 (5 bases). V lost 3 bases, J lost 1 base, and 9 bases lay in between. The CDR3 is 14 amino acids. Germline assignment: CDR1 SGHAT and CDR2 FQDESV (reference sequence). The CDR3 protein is CASSFDRSNYGYTF. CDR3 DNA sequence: TGTGCCAGCAGCTTCGACAGAAGTAACTATGGCTACACCTTC.

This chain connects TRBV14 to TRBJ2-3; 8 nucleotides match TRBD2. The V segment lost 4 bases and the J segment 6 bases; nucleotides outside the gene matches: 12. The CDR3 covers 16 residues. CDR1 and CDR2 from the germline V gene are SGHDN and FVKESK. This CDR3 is CASSPFGGVFIDTQYF. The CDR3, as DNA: TGTGCCAGCAGCCCCTTCGGGGGGGTCTTTATCGATACGCAGTATTTT.